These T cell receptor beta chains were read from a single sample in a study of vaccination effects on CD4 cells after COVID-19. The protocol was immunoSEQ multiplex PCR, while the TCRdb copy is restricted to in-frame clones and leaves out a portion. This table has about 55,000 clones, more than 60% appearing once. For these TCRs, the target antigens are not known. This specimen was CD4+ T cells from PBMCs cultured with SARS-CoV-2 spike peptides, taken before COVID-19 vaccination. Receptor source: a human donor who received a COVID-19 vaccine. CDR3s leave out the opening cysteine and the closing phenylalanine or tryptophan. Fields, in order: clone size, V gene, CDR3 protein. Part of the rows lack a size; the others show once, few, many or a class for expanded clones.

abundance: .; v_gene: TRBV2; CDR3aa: ASGTWDTQY
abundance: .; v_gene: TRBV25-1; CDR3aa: ASSVSTEAF
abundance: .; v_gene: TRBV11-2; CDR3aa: ASSLDSEIPSYEQY
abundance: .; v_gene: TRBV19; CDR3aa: ASSSPGGSEKLF
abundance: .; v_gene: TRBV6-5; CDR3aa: ASSYSNVNREQY
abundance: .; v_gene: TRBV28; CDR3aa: ASSPGRGDPNYGYT
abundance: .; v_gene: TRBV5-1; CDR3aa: ASRVATNEKLF
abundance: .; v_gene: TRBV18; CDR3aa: ASSAGQGRGDTEAF
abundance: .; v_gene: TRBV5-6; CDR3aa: ASSVGASGGYNEQF
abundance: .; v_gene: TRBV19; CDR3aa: ASKGRGGGNTIY
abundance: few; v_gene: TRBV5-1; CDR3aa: ASSYNLAAGELF
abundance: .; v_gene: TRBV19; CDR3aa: ASSMGTGFYQPQH
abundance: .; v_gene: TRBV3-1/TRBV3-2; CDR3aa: ASQGVMNTEAF
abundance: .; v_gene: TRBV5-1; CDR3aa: ASSEGAQGANVLT
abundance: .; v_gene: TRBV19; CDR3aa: ASSMNRNEKLF
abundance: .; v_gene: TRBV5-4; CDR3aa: ASSFSLGLGANVLT
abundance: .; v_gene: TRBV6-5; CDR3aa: ASSSPPNTIY
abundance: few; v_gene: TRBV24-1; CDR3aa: ATSDLWQGNEQF
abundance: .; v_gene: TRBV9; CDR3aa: ASSVFSGGTGELF
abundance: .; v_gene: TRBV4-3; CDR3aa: ASSLGLVEKLF
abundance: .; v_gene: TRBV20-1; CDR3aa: SASILAGRYNEQF
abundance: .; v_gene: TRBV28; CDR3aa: ASISGFNSPLH
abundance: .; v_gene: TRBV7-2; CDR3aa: ASSPHHEAKGSYGYT
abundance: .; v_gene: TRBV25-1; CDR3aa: ASRERVEAF
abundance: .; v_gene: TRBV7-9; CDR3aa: ASSLGTVYNEQF
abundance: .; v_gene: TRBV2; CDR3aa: ASSDGILGEKLF
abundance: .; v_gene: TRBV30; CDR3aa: AWRGAGGRTEQF
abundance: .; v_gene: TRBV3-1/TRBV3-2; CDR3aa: ASSLTSGAQETQY
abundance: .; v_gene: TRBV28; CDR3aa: ASRGGGPDTQY
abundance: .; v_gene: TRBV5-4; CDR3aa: ASSLAGTGGTVHGYT
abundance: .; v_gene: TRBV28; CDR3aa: AGGQGYGYT
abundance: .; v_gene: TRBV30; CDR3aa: AWSLERGYGYT
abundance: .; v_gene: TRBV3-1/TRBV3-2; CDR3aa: ASSQQQGKGGYT
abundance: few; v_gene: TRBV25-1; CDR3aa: ASRQGRGTEAF
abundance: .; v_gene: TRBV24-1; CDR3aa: ATSDLRLGTGGEETQY
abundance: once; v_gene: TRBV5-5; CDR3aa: ASSLDILITYNEQF
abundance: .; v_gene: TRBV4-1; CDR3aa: ASSQGGWTDTGELF
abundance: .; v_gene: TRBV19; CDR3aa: ASTPSDRGNSNIQY
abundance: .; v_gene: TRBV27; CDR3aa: ASSLRVDGTDTQY
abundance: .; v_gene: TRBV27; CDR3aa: ASSLAGAGRRYYGYT
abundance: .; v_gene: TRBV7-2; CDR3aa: ASSLKGRGVTETQY
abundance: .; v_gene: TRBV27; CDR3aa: ASSTRDRGDYEQY
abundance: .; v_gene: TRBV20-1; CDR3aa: SASIGINYGYT
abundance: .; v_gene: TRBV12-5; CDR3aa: ASGSGLAALSTDTQY
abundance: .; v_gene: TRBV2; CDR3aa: ASGQGENTEAF
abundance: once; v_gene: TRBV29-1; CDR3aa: TTIKGVGLAEAF
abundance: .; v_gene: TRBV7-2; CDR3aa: ASGGTTGVAYEQY
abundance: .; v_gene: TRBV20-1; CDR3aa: SASDSNSPLH
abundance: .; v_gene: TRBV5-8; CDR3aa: ASSFPQGATNEKLF
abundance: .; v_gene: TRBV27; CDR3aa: ASSRPPGEQY
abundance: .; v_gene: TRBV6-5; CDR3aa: ASSYALNTEAF
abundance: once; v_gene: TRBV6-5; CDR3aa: ASLSQRGFEQY
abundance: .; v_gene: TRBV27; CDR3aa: ASGWGQGANVLT
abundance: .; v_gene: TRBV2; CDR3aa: ASSNSGTGGAGSPLH
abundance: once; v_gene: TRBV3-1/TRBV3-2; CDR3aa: ASSQDLVIGATNEKLF
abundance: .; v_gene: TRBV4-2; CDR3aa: ASRGGSTNEKLF
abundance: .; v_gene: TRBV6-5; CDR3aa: ASSRGRGNEQF
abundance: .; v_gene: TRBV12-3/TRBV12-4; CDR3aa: ASSRAPNQPQH
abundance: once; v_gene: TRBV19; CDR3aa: ASSIWSGGPNNEQF
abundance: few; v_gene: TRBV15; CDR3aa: ATSRGRDPGYEQF